The 16 T cell receptor beta chains below all came from one sample that was sequenced in a study of T cell responses to AZD1222 COVID-19 vaccine. Clones were sequenced by immunoSEQ multiplex PCR, and TCRdb holds only the in-frame ones, with some missing. The table shows approximately 120,000 clones, with around 87% occurring only once. The input for sequencing was peripheral blood, taken 28 days after the second AZD1222 dose. The receptors stem from an adult who received the AZD1222 COVID-19 vaccine.

V usage is TRBV12-3 or TRBV12-4 and J usage is TRBJ1-1; no firm D call. Trimming removed 6 bases at V and 3 bases at J, with 11 bases between. This CDR3 region has 13 residues. The CDR3 region is CASRLTGYTEAFF. CDR3 coding DNA: TGTGCCAGCAGGCTAACGGGTTACACTGAAGCTTTCTTT.

The J gene is TRBJ2-1, the V gene TRBV7-8; 8 bases fit TRBD1. The germline V gene encodes CDR1 SGHVS and CDR2 FQNEAQ. J gave up 8 bases and V 5 bases, and 2 bases lay outside the gene matches. The CDR3 covers 12 residues. The CDR3 sequence is CASSPGGDEQFF. CDR3 DNA: TGTGCCAGCAGCCCAGGGGGCGATGAGCAGTTCTTC.

The chain combines TRBV27 with TRBJ2-7; D call uncertain. V gave up 4 bases and J gave up 2 bases, with 9 bases separating them. Germline V gene data show CDR1 as MNHEY and CDR2 as SMNVEV (reference sequence). The CDR3 extends over 13 amino acids. In nucleotides, the CDR3 is TGTGCCAGCAGTTCCCGACACACCTACGAGCAGTACTTC. This encodes CASSSRHTYEQYF.

This chain joins TRBV30 and TRBJ2-2; D might be TRBD2 (6 bases). Trimming removed 5 bases at V and 7 bases at J, with 8 bases between. This CDR3 comprises 11 residues. CDR1 is GTSNPN, CDR2 SVGIG, per germline (reference sequence). CDR3 protein: CAWGGIGELFF. The DNA of the CDR3 is TGTGCCTGGGGCGGGATCGGGGAGCTGTTTTTT.

V usage is TRBV7-8 and J usage is TRBJ2-3, with 8 positions matching TRBD1. Germline V gene lookup returns CDR1 SGHVS and CDR2 FQNEAQ. CDR3 length: 12 residues. After removal of 11 bases from V and 4 bases from J, the junction contained 5 bases not matched to a gene. CDR3 nucleotides: TGTGCCTCCGGACAGGGTGCAGATACGCAGTATTTT. This sequence encodes CASGQGADTQYF.

This chain joins TRBV5-5 and TRBJ2-3; no definite D call. V was cut by 0 bases and J by 2 bases, with 7 bases left in between. The CDR3 spans 14 residues. Germline CDR1 reads SGHKS; CDR2 reads YYEKEE (reference sequence). The CDR3 bases are TGTGCCAGCAGCTTGGAAGGATTCACAGATACGCAGTATTTT. Protein: CASSLEGFTDTQYF.

The chain is built from TRBV7-2 and TRBJ2-2; D call uncertain. This CDR3 spans 13 amino acids. Trimming removed 1 base at V and 8 bases at J, with 8 bases between. CDR1 is SGHTA, CDR2 FQGNSA, per germline. The chain's CDR3 is CASSLVIGGELFF. DNA for the CDR3: TGTGCCAGCAGCTTAGTTATCGGAGGGGAGCTGTTTTTT.

About this clone: Distinct nucleotide sequences in the sample also encode this CDR3. The chain employs TRBV27 and TRBJ1-5; no clear D gene. The V gene lost 2 bases and the J gene lost 2 bases, with 1 base spanning the gap. CDR3 size: 12 residues. Looked up from germline, CDR1 is MNHEY and CDR2 is SMNVEV (reference sequence). The DNA of the CDR3 is TGTGCCAGCAGTTTAGGCAATCAGCCCCAGCATTTT. Amino acid sequence: CASSLGNQPQHF.

The genes are TRBV18 and TRBJ1-4; D may be TRBD1 (6 bases). The ends were cut back, 3 bases at V and 8 bases at J, with 19 bases in the middle. In germline, CDR1 is KGHSH, CDR2 LQKENI. The CDR3 contains 16 residues. The CDR3 loop reads CASSPTTPSGVEKLFF. The CDR3 coding sequence is TGTGCCAGCTCACCGACCACACCGTCAGGGGTCGAAAAACTGTTTTTT.

The chain combines TRBV7-3 with TRBJ2-5; 8 positions match TRBD1. Germline V lookup: CDR1 SGHTA, CDR2 FQGTGA. J lost 4 bases, V lost 5 bases, and 9 bases had no gene match. The CDR3 runs 15 residues. CDR3 amino acids: CASSRSSDRGETQYF. The CDR3 DNA is TGTGCCAGCAGCCGGTCTAGCGACAGGGGAGAGACCCAGTACTTC. The full variable domain, completed using reference TRBV7-3 and TRBJ2-5, is GAGVSQTPSNKVTEKGKYVELRCDPISGHTALYWYRQSLGQGPEFLIYFQGTGAADDSGLPNDRFFAVRPEGSVSTLKIQRTERGDSAVYLCASSRSSDRGETQYFGPGTRLLVL.

J is TRBJ2-3 and V is TRBV13, with D hard to call. V was cut by 5 bases and J by 1 base, with 4 bases left in between. This CDR3 is 12 amino acids long. The germline V gene has CDR1 PRHDT and CDR2 FYEKMQ (reference sequence). CDR3 DNA: TGTGCCAGCAGCACCCGCACAGATACGCAGTATTTT. Residues: CASSTRTDTQYF.

The V call is TRBV12-3 or TRBV12-4, the J call TRBJ2-7, with D possibly being TRBD1 (6 bases). The CDR3 runs 13 residues. The V and J ends lost 4 bases and 6 bases respectively, with 13 bases between them. CDR3 amino acids: CASSWTERSEQYF. For the CDR3, the DNA is TGTGCCAGCAGTTGGACAGAAAGGAGCGAGCAGTACTTC.

The chain uses TRBV6-6 and TRBJ1-4; 7 bases are a match to TRBD1. From germline, CDR1 is MNHNY and CDR2 SVGAGI (reference sequence). The V gene end was trimmed by 6 bases and the J gene end by 11 bases; junction bases not matched to a gene: 6. CDR3 length: 12 residues. DNA of the CDR3: TGTGCCAGCAGCATAGGGACAGATAAACTGTTTTTT. It yields the protein CASSIGTDKLFF.

V usage is TRBV6-2 or TRBV6-3 and J usage is TRBJ2-3; no clear D gene. The V gene lost 3 bases and the J gene lost 0 bases, with 10 bases spanning the gap. The CDR3 runs to 15 residues. The germline gives CDR1 MNHEY, CDR2 SVGEGT. CDR3 bases: TGTGCCAGCAGTTATGGCCTTTGGAGCACAGATACGCAGTATTTT. Protein: CASSYGLWSTDTQYF.

This chain joins TRBV30 and TRBJ1-3; the D is unclear. This CDR3 is built from 13 residues. CDR1 GTSNPN and CDR2 SVGIG come from the germline V gene (reference sequence). V was trimmed by 1 base and J by 9 bases, leaving 13 bases between them. CDR3 loop: CAWSAPPVGTIYF. CDR3 DNA sequence: TGTGCCTGGAGTGCGCCCCCCGTTGGCACCATATATTTT.

The gene calls are TRBV2 and TRBJ1-3, with 7 nucleotides matching TRBD1. The trim removed 5 bases at V and 8 bases at J, leaving 6 bases unmatched. Germline CDR1 is SNHLY and CDR2 is FYNNEI. This CDR3 is 13 amino acids long. The CDR3 DNA follows: TGTGCCAGCAGTCCTGACAGGGTTGACACCATATATTTT. Protein product: CASSPDRVDTIYF.